What follows are 25 T cell receptor beta chains derived from one specimen sequenced in a study of Graves' ophthalmopathy and Graves' hyperthyroidism. TCR beta CDR3 regions were amplified from RNA transcripts. First-round RT-PCR relied on HTBI primers, and a second-round multiplex PCR came next. MiXCR, run by TCRdb on the multiplex PCR reads, gives a single entry per CDR3 protein. The sample has roughly 610,000 distinct CDR3 sequences, approximately 21% seen once. Material for sequencing was peripheral blood. All receptors derive from a woman younger than 30 with stable Graves' hyperthyroidism. Some clones in this sample may be carry-over from other donors' samples.

The V and J genes are TRBV3-1 and TRBJ2-2, with TRBD1 matching over 8 bases. V lost 6 bases and J lost 7; bases outside the gene matches: 10. The germline CDR1 and CDR2 sequences are LGHDT and YNNKEL (reference sequence). CDR3 length: 15 amino acids. The CDR3 is CASRPSTGASGELFF. The CDR3 DNA sequence: TGTGCCAGCAGACCTTCGACAGGGGCAAGCGGGGAGCTGTTTTTT.

This clonotype has ten or more counts. The J gene is TRBJ2-7, the V gene TRBV6-2 or TRBV6-3; D tentatively fits TRBD1 or TRBD2 (5 bases each). The CDR3 totals 13 residues. Germline CDR1 MNHEY, CDR2 SVGEGT. Trimming took 10 bases from V and 0 from J, leaving 13 bases between them. The CDR3 region has the DNA TGTGCCACTGGGGGTAGGTTCTCCTACGAGCAGTACTTC. This sequence encodes CATGGRFSYEQYF.

Many counts were recorded for this clonotype. The gene calls are TRBV15 and TRBJ2-3, with a weak D call TRBD1 (5 bases). The germline CDR1 and CDR2 sequences are LNHNV and YYDKDF (reference sequence). The CDR3 covers 16 residues. Trimming pared 0 bases from V and 2 bases from J, leaving 12 bases between. CDR3 amino acids: CATSRDSAGNTDTQYF. CDR3 DNA sequence: TGTGCCACCAGCAGAGATTCGGCAGGGAACACAGATACGCAGTATTTT. The variable domain in full, with the rest retrieved from reference TRBV15 and TRBJ2-3, is DAMVIQNPRYQVTQFGKPVTLSCSQTLNHNVMYWYQQKSSQAPKLLFHYYDKDFNNEADTPDNFQSRRPNTSFCFLDIRSPGLGDTAMYLCATSRDSAGNTDTQYFGPGTRLTVL.

In its sample, this clonotype was seen many times. A much larger clone lies a single base off, so this may be a read error. The rearrangement joins TRBV6-1 to TRBJ2-5, with a weak D call TRBD1 (6 bases). This CDR3 has 14 residues. CDR1 and CDR2 (germline): MNHNS, SASEGT. The CDR3 sequence is CASRPGGGQETKYF. Here the CDR3 DNA reads TGTGCCAGCAGACCTGGGGGCGGGCAAGAGACCAAGTACTTC.

CDR3 nucleotide sequence: TGTGCCAGCAGACTACAGGGGCGGGCAGGCGAGCAGTACTTC. This gives the protein CASRLQGRAGEQYF. The chain uses TRBV28 and TRBJ2-7, with 7 bases matching TRBD1. CDR3 length equals 14 residues. Trimming at V came to 6 bases and at J to 6 bases, leaving 11 bases not matched to a gene. Germline-derived CDR1 and CDR2 are MDHEN and SYDVKM.

In this sample, this clonotype turned up a few times. This sequence joins TRBV12-3 or TRBV12-4 and TRBJ1-2, with 8 bases aligning to TRBD1. This CDR3 has 13 amino acids. The J segment lost 4 bases and the V segment lost 9 bases, leaving 7 bases of the junction unmatched. The chain's CDR3 is CASGQGGIYGYTF. The CDR3 DNA is TGTGCCAGTGGACAGGGAGGTATCTATGGCTACACCTTC.

This clonotype has a handful of counts. J is TRBJ2-7 and V is TRBV6-5, with 8 bases fitting TRBD2. This CDR3 has 15 amino acids. The V segment lost 7 bases and the J segment 3 bases; nucleotides outside the gene matches: 11. The germline gives CDR1 MNHEY, CDR2 SVGAGI. DNA for the CDR3: TGTGCCAGCAAGTTACGGCTAGCGGGTGGCTACGAGCAGTACTTC. It encodes CASKLRLAGGYEQYF.

There are many counts of this clonotype. The V and J genes are TRBV13 and TRBJ1-1; D not resolved. The V end lost 3 bases, the J end lost 2 bases, and 16 bases lay between the germline ends. The germline V gene encodes CDR1 PRHDT and CDR2 FYEKMQ (reference sequence). CDR3 size: 16 residues. Written as DNA, the CDR3 is TGTGCCAGCAGCTTTTCGGGCGTCGGGAAAAACACTGAAGCTTTCTTT. Translated, it gives CASSFSGVGKNTEAFF.

This clonotype was picked up many times. The gene calls are TRBV6-5 and TRBJ1-1, with D uncertain. CDR1 and CDR2 from the germline V gene are MNHEY and SVGAGI. Deletions cut 4 bases from V and 3 bases from J, with 15 bases between. There are 15 residues in the CDR3. CDR3 in DNA: TGTGCCAGCAGTTTTGATGTCGCGCGGGACACTGAAGCTTTCTTT. It specifies CASSFDVARDTEAFF.

This clonotype was recorded at least ten times. The chain uses TRBV12-3 or TRBV12-4 and TRBJ2-7; tentatively, D is TRBD2 (7 bases). The V end was cut by 3 bases, the J end by 2 bases, with 8 bases between. The CDR3 sequence is 13 residues long. CDR3 sequence reads: CASSFGGPYEQYF. DNA of the CDR3: TGTGCCAGCAGTTTCGGGGGGCCCTACGAGCAGTACTTC.

This clonotype was seen repeatedly, ten times or more. This sequence joins TRBV20-1 and TRBJ1-2; the D gene is possibly TRBD1 (5 bases). Trimming removed 0 bases from V and 6 bases from J, with 11 bases in between. The germline V gene encodes CDR1 DFQATT and CDR2 SNEGSKA (reference sequence). CDR3 length equals 13 residues. The CDR3 bases are TGCAGTGCTAGAGACGGGGGAAGCGATGGCTACACCTTC. Its protein product is CSARDGGSDGYTF.

This clonotype was seen at least ten times. The chain is built from TRBV11-2 and TRBJ2-4; D not certain. From germline, CDR1 is SGHAT and CDR2 FQNNGV. V lost 1 base to trimming and J lost 1 base, with 8 bases between them. The CDR3 covers 15 residues. CDR3 bases: TGTGCCAGCAGCTTAGGTCCGGTGGCCAAAAACATTCAGTACTTC. Protein sequence: CASSLGPVAKNIQYF.

The table lists this clonotype with many counts. The chain combines TRBV27 with TRBJ2-7; 8 nucleotides line up with TRBD1. The CDR3 is made up of 14 amino acids. Germline CDR1 MNHEY, CDR2 SMNVEV (reference sequence). V gave up 4 bases and J gave up 3 bases; unmatched junction bases: 5. This chain's CDR3 is CASSSSDRVYEQYF. CDR3 nucleotides: TGTGCCAGCAGTTCATCGGACAGGGTCTACGAGCAGTACTTC.

There are many counts of this clonotype. The genes are TRBV7-3 and TRBJ2-6, with TRBD1 identical over 7 bases. Germline CDR1 reads SGHTA; CDR2 reads FQGTGA. V lost 3 bases, J lost 4 bases, and 6 bases stayed unmatched. This CDR3 is built from 16 residues. CDR3 amino acids: CASSFSTGAGANVLTF. CDR3 bases: TGTGCCAGCAGCTTTTCAACAGGGGCAGGGGCCAACGTCCTGACTTTC.

In its sample, this clonotype was seen many times. The chain has TRBV11-2 and TRBJ2-5, with 7 bases aligning to TRBD2. The CDR3 extends over 11 amino acids. V trimming: 11 bases; J trimming: 2 bases; junction bases outside the gene matches: 2. CDR1 is SGHAT and CDR2 is FQNNGV in the germline V gene. DNA of the CDR3: TGTGCCGTCGGGGGGCAAGAGACCCAGTACTTC. This gives the protein CAVGGQETQYF. Drawing the rest from reference TRBV11-2 and TRBJ2-5, the complete variable domain is EAGVAQSPRYKIIEKRQSVAFWCNPISGHATLYWYQQILGQGPKLLIQFQNNGVVDDSQLPKDRFSAERLKGVDSTLKIQPAKLEDSAVYLCAVGGQETQYFGPGTRLLVL.

This clonotype was picked up many times. The CDR3, as DNA: TGTGCCAGCAGCTTAGCGGCGGAGGCAGATCAGCCCCAGCATTTT. Its protein product is CASSLAAEADQPQHF. The chain couples TRBV7-8 to TRBJ1-5; D is undetermined. Germline V gene data show CDR1 as SGHVS and CDR2 as FQNEAQ. The CDR3 runs 15 residues. V shed 0 bases and J shed 5 bases, with 11 bases lying between them.

This clonotype was observed many times. The CDR3 here is CASSEAIWTGVNGYTF. CDR3 sequence (DNA): TGTGCCAGCAGTGAAGCTATCTGGACAGGAGTGAATGGCTACACCTTC. The chain recombines TRBV6-1 with TRBJ1-2; 7 bases align to TRBD1. CDR1 is MNHNS, CDR2 SASEGT, per germline. V trimming: 0 bases; J trimming: 6 bases; junction bases outside the gene matches: 10. CDR3 size: 16 residues.

The V call is TRBV15, the J call TRBJ1-1, with 7 positions matching TRBD1. Unmatched junction bases numbered 10, after V lost 2 bases and J lost 1 base. The CDR3 sequence is 17 residues long. Germline V lookup: CDR1 LNHNV, CDR2 YYDKDF (reference sequence). The CDR3 spells CATSRRGQGIKNTEAFF. The CDR3 region has the DNA TGTGCCACCAGCAGAAGGGGGCAGGGTATAAAGAACACTGAAGCTTTCTTT. Combining the CDR3 with reference TRBV15 and TRBJ1-1 gives the whole variable domain DAMVIQNPRYQVTQFGKPVTLSCSQTLNHNVMYWYQQKSSQAPKLLFHYYDKDFNNEADTPDNFQSRRPNTSFCFLDIRSPGLGDTAMYLCATSRRGQGIKNTEAFFGQGTRLTVV.

This clonotype was picked up many times. This chain uses TRBV6-5 with TRBJ1-1; 8 bases agree with TRBD1. V trimming: 0 bases; J trimming: 3 bases; junction bases outside the gene matches: 6. Per germline, CDR1 MNHEY and CDR2 SVGAGI. This CDR3 contains 16 residues. The CDR3 DNA sequence: TGTGCCAGCAGTTACTCGGTGGACAGGGCGGACACTGAAGCTTTCTTT. It yields the protein CASSYSVDRADTEAFF.

This clonotype is a singleton in its sample. The chain links TRBV6-1 to TRBJ2-7; D is ambiguous. The V gene's germline CDR1 is MNHNS and CDR2 SASEGT. Trimming pared 7 bases from V and 0 bases from J, leaving 19 bases between. The CDR3 runs 16 residues. CDR3 region: CASMMGYLRGSYEQYF. DNA for the CDR3: TGTGCCAGCATGATGGGGTACCTTCGAGGCTCCTACGAGCAGTACTTC.

This clonotype was detected a few times. The rearrangement links TRBV27 to TRBJ2-7; the match to TRBD1 covers 8 bases. Germline assignment: CDR1 MNHEY and CDR2 SMNVEV (reference sequence). This CDR3 has 15 residues. V was pared by 6 bases and J by 1 base, with 8 bases of the junction left unmatched. Here the CDR3 DNA reads TGTGCCAGCAGCATGACAGGGGCTTATTCCTACGAGCAGTACTTC. Its protein product is CASSMTGAYSYEQYF.

This clonotype was seen at least ten times. The CDR3 DNA follows: TGTGCCAGCAGTCCGTTCGGGGAGCCCCAGCATTTT. The encoded protein is CASSPFGEPQHF. The gene calls are TRBV12-3 or TRBV12-4 and TRBJ1-5; D is uncertain. The CDR3 has 12 amino acids. Trimming left V 5 bases short and J 8 bases short, with 10 bases between.

Ten or more counts support this clonotype. The chain uses TRBV29-1 and TRBJ2-7; either TRBD1 or TRBD2 may supply D (6 bases each). CDR1 is SQVTM and CDR2 is ANQGSEA in the germline V gene. Trimming cost V 3 bases and J 3 bases, with 9 bases left between them. This CDR3 is 12 amino acids long. The DNA of the CDR3 is TGCAGCGTTGACGGGGGCGGCTACGAGCAGTACTTC. It yields the protein CSVDGGGYEQYF.

This clonotype was seen many times. V is TRBV7-2 and J is TRBJ2-7, with TRBD2 matching 7 bases. After removal of 5 bases from V and 6 bases from J, the junction contained 13 bases not matched to a gene. Germline V lookup: CDR1 SGHTA, CDR2 FQGNSA. CDR3 length: 15 residues. CDR3 in amino acids: CASSQGAGLEVEQYF. For the CDR3, the DNA is TGTGCCAGCAGCCAAGGGGCAGGACTAGAGGTCGAGCAGTACTTC. The whole variable domain, remainder taken from reference TRBV7-2 and TRBJ2-7, is GAGVSQSPSNKVTEKGKDVELRCDPISGHTALYWYRQSLGQGLEFLIYFQGNSAPDKSGLPSDRFSAERTGGSVSTLTIQRTQQEDSAVYLCASSQGAGLEVEQYFGPGTRLTVT.

This clonotype has just a few counts. The CDR3 DNA sequence: TGTGCCAGCAGCCAAGAGAAACAGGCGGGTTACGAGCAGTACTTC. As protein: CASSQEKQAGYEQYF. The rearrangement joins TRBV4-2 to TRBJ2-7; D tentatively reads TRBD1 or TRBD2 (5 bases each). V lost 0 bases and J 4 bases, leaving 13 bases between the germline ends. The CDR3 has 15 amino acids. CDR1 is LGHNA and CDR2 is YNFKEQ in the germline V gene.